This T cell receptor beta chain emerged from a study of glioma-infiltrating T cells. Study-level results: Gliomas, especially low-grade, showed above-expected tissue-blood divergence; non-neoplastic patients showed below. Tissue and blood shared very few CDR3 sequences.

As concerns this clonotype: Its antigen is not known. One end of the junction varies from germline; a read error may be responsible.

The CDR3 is 13 amino acids. Germline V gene data show CDR1 as SGHTA and CDR2 as FQGNSA. Amplification of TCR alpha and beta CDR3 regions from RNA used iRepertoire nested multiplex PCR. For one-step reverse transcription and amplification, 100-400 ng of tissue mRNA or PBMC total RNA was used. TCRdb redid the calling of the multiplex PCR reads with MiXCR, one entry per CDR3 protein. The sample includes fewer than 90,000 distinct CDR3 sequences, 20% to 25% of them seen just once. V gene TRBV7-2 combines with J gene TRBJ2-5; D gene uncertain. The sample comprised glioma tissue, nonneoplastic brain tissue, or PBMCs (not recorded which). The source is a human donor with low-grade glioma or glioblastoma, undergoing nonglioma brain surgery, or in good health (not recorded which). The CDR3 nucleotides are TGTGCCAGCAGCCCAGGTGCTCAAGATACCCATTACTTC. The encoded protein is CASSPGAQDTHYF. Complete variable domain (other parts from reference TRBV7-2 and TRBJ2-5): GAGVSQSPSNKVTEKGKDVELRCDPISGHTALYWYRQSLGQGLEFLIYFQGNSAPDKSGLPSDRFSAERTGGSVSTLTIQRTQQEDSAVYLCASSPGAQDTHYFGPGTRLLVL.